The present T cell receptor beta chain was sequenced within a study of blood T cell repertoires in COVID-19. Study in general: The samples span acute and convalescent COVID-19 from the United States, Italy and Spain.

Participant-reported clinical history was the basis for cohort assignment. Sequencing was performed with immunoSEQ multiplex PCR; in TCRdb, only in-frame clones are kept and a portion is missing. The repertoire holds roughly 370,000 clones, with about 86% as singletons. The TCR sequence derives from a woman aged 45-65 years who had recovered from COVID-19. Sequencing input: PBMCs or T cells enriched from blood (not recorded which).

The CDR3 protein is CAWSEGTSGGYRNEQFF. Here the CDR3 DNA reads TGTGCCTGGAGCGAAGGGACTAGCGGGGGGTATAGGAATGAGCAGTTCTTC. V usage is TRBV30 and J usage is TRBJ2-1; 15 bases agree with TRBD2. Germline V gene sequence: CDR1 GTSNPN, CDR2 SVGIG (reference sequence). V shed 3 bases and J 7 bases; nucleotides not matched to a gene: 10. The CDR3 extends over 17 amino acids.